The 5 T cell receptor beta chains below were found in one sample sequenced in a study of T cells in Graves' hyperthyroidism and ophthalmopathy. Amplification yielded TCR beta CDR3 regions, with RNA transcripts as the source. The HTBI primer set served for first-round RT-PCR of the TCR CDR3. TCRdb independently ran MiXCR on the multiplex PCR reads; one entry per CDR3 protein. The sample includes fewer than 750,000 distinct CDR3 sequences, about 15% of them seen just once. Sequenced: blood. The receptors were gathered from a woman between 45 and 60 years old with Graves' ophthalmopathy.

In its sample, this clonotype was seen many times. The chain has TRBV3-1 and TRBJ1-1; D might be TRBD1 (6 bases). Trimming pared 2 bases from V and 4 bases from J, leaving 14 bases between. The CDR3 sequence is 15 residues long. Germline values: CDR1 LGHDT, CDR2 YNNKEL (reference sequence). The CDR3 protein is CASSQRGGRGTEAFF. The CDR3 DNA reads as TGTGCCAGCAGCCAAAGGGGGGGCCGGGGCACTGAAGCTTTCTTT.

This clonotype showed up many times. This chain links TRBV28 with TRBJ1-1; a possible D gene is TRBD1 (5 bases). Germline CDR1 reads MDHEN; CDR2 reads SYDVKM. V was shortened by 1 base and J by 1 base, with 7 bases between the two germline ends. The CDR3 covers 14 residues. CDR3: CASSLFGGNTEAFF. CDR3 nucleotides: TGTGCCAGCAGTTTATTTGGGGGGAACACTGAAGCTTTCTTT.

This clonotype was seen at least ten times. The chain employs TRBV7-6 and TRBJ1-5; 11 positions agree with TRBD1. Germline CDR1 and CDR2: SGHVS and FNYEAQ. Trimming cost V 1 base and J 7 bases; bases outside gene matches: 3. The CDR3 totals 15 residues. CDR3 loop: CASSLGGTGGQPQHF. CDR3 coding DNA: TGTGCCAGCAGCTTAGGCGGGACAGGGGGACAGCCCCAGCATTTT.

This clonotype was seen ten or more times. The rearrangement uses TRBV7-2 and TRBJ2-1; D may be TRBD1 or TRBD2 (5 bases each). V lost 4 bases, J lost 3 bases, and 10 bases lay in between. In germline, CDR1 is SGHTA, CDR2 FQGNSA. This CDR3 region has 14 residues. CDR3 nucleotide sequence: TGTGCCAGCAGCTGGGGGATTTACTACAATGAGCAGTTCTTC. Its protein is CASSWGIYYNEQFF.

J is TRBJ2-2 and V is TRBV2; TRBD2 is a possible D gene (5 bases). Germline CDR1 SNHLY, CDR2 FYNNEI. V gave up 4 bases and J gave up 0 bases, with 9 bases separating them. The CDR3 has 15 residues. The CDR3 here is CASSGSGSNTGELFF. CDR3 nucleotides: TGTGCCAGCAGTGGAAGCGGTTCGAACACCGGGGAGCTGTTTTTT.